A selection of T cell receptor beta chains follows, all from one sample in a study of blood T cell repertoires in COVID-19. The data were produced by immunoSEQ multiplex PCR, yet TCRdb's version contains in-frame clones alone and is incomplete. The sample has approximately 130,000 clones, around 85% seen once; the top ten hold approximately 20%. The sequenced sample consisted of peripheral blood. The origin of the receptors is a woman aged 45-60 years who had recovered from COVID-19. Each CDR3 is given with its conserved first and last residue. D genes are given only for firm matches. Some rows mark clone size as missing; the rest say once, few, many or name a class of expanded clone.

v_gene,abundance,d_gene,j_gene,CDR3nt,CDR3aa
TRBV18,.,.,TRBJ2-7,TGTGCCAGCTCACCGTCAGGGGACGAGCAGTACTTC,CASSPSGDEQYF
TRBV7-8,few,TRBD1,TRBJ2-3,TGTGCCAGCAGCTTAGCCAGACAGGGGGCGAAAGATACGCAGTATTTT,CASSLARQGAKDTQYF
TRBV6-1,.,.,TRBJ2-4,TGTGCCAGCAGTGAGCCCCCCGGGGTGGGAAACATTCAGTACTTC,CASSEPPGVGNIQYF
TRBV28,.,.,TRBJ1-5,TGTGCCAGCAGTTTGAGGCCCCCCCAGCATTTT,CASSLRPPQHF
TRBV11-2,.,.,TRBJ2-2,TGTGCCAGCAGCTTAGTAGGAGGGGTCCGGACCGGGGAGCTGTTTTTT,CASSLVGGVRTGELFF
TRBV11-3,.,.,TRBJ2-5,TGTGCCAGCAGGGAGGGAAACTACTACCAAGAGACCCAGTACTTC,CASREGNYYQETQYF
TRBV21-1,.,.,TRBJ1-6,TGTGCCAGCAGCAAAGCATGGCACTCCTATAATTCACCCCTCCACTTT,CASSKAWHSYNSPLHF
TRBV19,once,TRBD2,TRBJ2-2,TGTGCCAGTAGTCGGACTAGCGGGGGGACGAACACCGGGGAGCTGTTTTTT,CASSRTSGGTNTGELFF
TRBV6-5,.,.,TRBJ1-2,TGTGCCAGCAGCCCCAGGGGCCTTCTTTCGGCGGGCTACACCTTC,CASSPRGLLSAGYTF
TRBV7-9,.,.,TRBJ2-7,TGTGCCAGCAGCTTAGTTCCGGGGAGGTCCGAGCAGTACTTC,CASSLVPGRSEQYF
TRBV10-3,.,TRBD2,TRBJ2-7,TGTGCCATCAGAGGGACTAGCGTCTACGAGCAGTACTTC,CAIRGTSVYEQYF
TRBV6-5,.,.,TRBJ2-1,TGTGCCAGCAGAAACAGGGTCTTAGGGTACAATGAGCAGTTCTTC,CASRNRVLGYNEQFF
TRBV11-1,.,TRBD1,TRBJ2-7,TGTGCCAGCAGCTTAGGGGACAGGCAGTACTTC,CASSLGDRQYF
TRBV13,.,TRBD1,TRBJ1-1,TGTGCCAGCAGCCCTCCCGGGACAGGGGTCATGAACACTGAAGCTTTCTTT,CASSPPGTGVMNTEAFF
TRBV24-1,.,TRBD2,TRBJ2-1,TGTGCCACCAGTGAACCACTAGCGGGGGGGTACAATGAGCAGTTCTTC,CATSEPLAGGYNEQFF
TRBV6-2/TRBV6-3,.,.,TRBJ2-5,TGTGCCAGCAGTTACTCCGTCAGAGGCCAAGAGACCCAGTACTTC,CASSYSVRGQETQYF
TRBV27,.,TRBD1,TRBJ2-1,TGTGCCAGCGGGACAGGGATTGTAAATGAGCAGTTCTTC,CASGTGIVNEQFF
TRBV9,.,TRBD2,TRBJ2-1,TGTGCCAGCAGCAGTCCTACCGGGACTAGAGGTAATGAGCAGTTCTTC,CASSSPTGTRGNEQFF
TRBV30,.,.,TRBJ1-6,TGTGCCTGGAGTGCCTTGGGAGGGTGGAATTCACCCCTCCACTTT,CAWSALGGWNSPLHF
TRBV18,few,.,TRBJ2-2,TGTGCCAGCTCACCCGGACAGCCAGATACCGGGGAGCTGTTTTTT,CASSPGQPDTGELFF
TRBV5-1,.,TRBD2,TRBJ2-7,TGCGCCAGCAGCTTTCCGGGGGGGCACTACGAGCAGTACTTC,CASSFPGGHYEQYF
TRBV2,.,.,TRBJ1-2,TGTGCCAGCAGTGAAGCGGGCGGGAACTATGGCTACACCTTC,CASSEAGGNYGYTF
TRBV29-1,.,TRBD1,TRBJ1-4,TGCAGCGTTGCTCTTTCACAGGGGGCTCTTCGTTTTTTT,CSVALSQGALRFF
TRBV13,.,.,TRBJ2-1,TGTGCCAGCATGGGGCGGCACGACCTCAACAATGAGCAGTTCTTC,CASMGRHDLNNEQFF
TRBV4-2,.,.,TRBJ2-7,TGTGCCAGCAGCCAAGTAGGGGGGGCCTACGAGCAGTACTTC,CASSQVGGAYEQYF
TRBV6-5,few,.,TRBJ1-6,TGTGCCAGCACCCCCGGGTCCCTTAATTCACCCCTCCACTTT,CASTPGSLNSPLHF
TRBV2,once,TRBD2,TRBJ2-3,TGTGCCAGCAGTCTAGCGGGGGGGAACACAGATACGCAGTATTTT,CASSLAGGNTDTQYF
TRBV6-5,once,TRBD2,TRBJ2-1,TGTGCCAGCAGGGGACTAGCGGGAGGGTCTAGGGAGCAGTTCTTC,CASRGLAGGSREQFF
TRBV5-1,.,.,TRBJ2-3,TGCGCCAGCCGCCAGGAGGGTTGGGATACGCAGTATTTT,CASRQEGWDTQYF
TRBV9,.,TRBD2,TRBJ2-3,TGTGCCAGCAGCGCGGCGGGGGGGCCGGATACGCAGTATTTT,CASSAAGGPDTQYF
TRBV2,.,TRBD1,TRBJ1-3,TGTGCCAGCAGTCGGGGACAGGTATCGGGAAACACCATATATTTT,CASSRGQVSGNTIYF
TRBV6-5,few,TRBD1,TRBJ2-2,TGTGCCAGCATGACAGGGGTTAGCCCTGGGGAGCTGTTTTTT,CASMTGVSPGELFF
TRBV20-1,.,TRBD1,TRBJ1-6,TGCAGTGCTAGTCGCATGGCAGGGGGCTCCTATAATTCACCCCTCCACTTT,CSASRMAGGSYNSPLHF
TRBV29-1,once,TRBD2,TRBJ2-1,TGCAGCGTTGAAGAAGGACTAGCGAGCTCCTACAATGAGCAGTTCTTC,CSVEEGLASSYNEQFF
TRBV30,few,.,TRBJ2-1,TGTGCCTGGAGTTTGAGCCCCCGCCGATCCTACAATGAGCAGTTCTTC,CAWSLSPRRSYNEQFF
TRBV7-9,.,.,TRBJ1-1,TGTGCCAGCTATAAGACGCTAGCTAGCACTGAAGCTTTCTTT,CASYKTLASTEAFF
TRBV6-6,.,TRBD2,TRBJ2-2,TGTGCCAGCAGTCGCGGGGGGGGCGTAGGCACCGGGGAGCTGTTTTTT,CASSRGGGVGTGELFF
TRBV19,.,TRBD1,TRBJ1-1,TGTGCCAGTAGTCGACAGGGGCCCACTGAAGCTTTCTTT,CASSRQGPTEAFF
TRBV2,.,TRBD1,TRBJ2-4,TGTGCCAGCAACATCATTTCCGGGACAGGGGAAGGGGTTTTC,CASNIISGTGEGVF
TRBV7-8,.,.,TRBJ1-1,TGTGCCAGCAGCCTGAGGGACTTCACCTCCATGAACACTGAAGCTTTCTTT,CASSLRDFTSMNTEAFF
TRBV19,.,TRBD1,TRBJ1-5,TGTGCCAGTAGTATACGGCAGGGGGATCAGCCCCAGCATTTT,CASSIRQGDQPQHF
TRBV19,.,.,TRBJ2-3,TGTGCCAGTGCGACCCCAGGGGCGCAGTATTTT,CASATPGAQYF
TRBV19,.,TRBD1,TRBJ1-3,TGTGCCAGTAGCCGAGGGGGCCGCTCTGGAAACACCATATATTTT,CASSRGGRSGNTIYF
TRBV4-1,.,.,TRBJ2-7,TGCGCCAGCAGCTCCGCTGGCGGGCGATCCTACGAGCAGTACTTC,CASSSAGGRSYEQYF
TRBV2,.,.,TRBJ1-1,TGTGCCAGCAGTGCGGACAAGAACACTGAAGCTTTCTTT,CASSADKNTEAFF
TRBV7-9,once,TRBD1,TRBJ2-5,TGTGCCAGCAGCTTGGGACAGTTAGGGACCCAGTACTTC,CASSLGQLGTQYF
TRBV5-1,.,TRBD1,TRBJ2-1,TGCGCCAGCAGCTTGCTTTCGACAGGGTCCTACAATGAGCAGTTCTTC,CASSLLSTGSYNEQFF
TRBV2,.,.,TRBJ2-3,TGTGCCAGCAGTGAGAACGGGGGTCGCACAGATACGCAGTATTTT,CASSENGGRTDTQYF
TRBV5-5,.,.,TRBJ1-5,TGTGCCAGCAGCTTGGGCGACAGCCTCGATCAGCCCCAGCATTTT,CASSLGDSLDQPQHF
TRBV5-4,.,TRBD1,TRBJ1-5,TGTGCCAGCAGCTACAGGGACAGACCTAATCAGCCCCAGCATTTT,CASSYRDRPNQPQHF
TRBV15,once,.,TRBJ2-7,TGTGCCACCAGCAGACTCCGAGGGATCAACTACGAGCAGTACTTC,CATSRLRGINYEQYF
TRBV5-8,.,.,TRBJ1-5,TGTGCCAGCAGCTTTAACGACAGGTGGAATCAGCCCCAGCATTTT,CASSFNDRWNQPQHF
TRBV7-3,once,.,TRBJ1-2,TGTGCCAGCAGCCCCCCCCAGGGAGGCCGCGGCTACACCTTC,CASSPPQGGRGYTF